The 13 T cell receptor beta chains below were found in one sample sequenced in a study of sequential checkpoint blockade in melanoma. Produced via immunoSEQ multiplex PCR; TCRdb's table is partial and in-frame only. The profile shows approximately 2,500 clones, around 23% of them singletons. Treatment defined: randomized to nivolumab then ipilimumab (arm A) or the reverse (arm B). Source: tumor tissue (inferred from file names), taken from a patient given nivolumab and ipilimumab in sequence. The receptors here all came from a human patient with melanoma. Some clones in this sample may be carry-over from other donors' samples.

The chain has TRBV6-8 and TRBJ2-3; the D is unclear. This CDR3 contains 12 residues. Germline CDR1 is MNHGY and CDR2 is SAAAGT. Trimming took off 2 bases at V and 4 bases at J, with 4 bases between the two ends. In DNA form, the CDR3 reads TGTGCCAGCAGTTACGTGTCAGATACGCAGTATTTT. Amino acids: CASSYVSDTQYF.

This sequence joins TRBV29-1 and TRBJ2-7, with 8 bases fitting TRBD1. There are 14 residues in the CDR3. Germline trimming cut 4 bases from V and 5 bases from J; bases unmatched to any gene: 10. In germline, CDR1 is SQVTM, CDR2 ANQGSEA. CDR3 protein: CSVGDPGGSDEQYF. In nucleotides, the CDR3 is TGCAGCGTTGGGGATCCAGGGGGCAGCGACGAGCAGTACTTC.

In this sample, this clone turned up a few times. V gene TRBV6-8 combines with J gene TRBJ1-4; 10 bases agree with TRBD1. The CDR3 totals 15 residues. Trimming took 6 bases from V and 9 from J; bases not matched to a gene: 10. Germline-derived CDR1 and CDR2 are MNHGY and SAAAGT. CDR3 region: CASRESGTGEKKLFF. The CDR3, as DNA: TGTGCCAGCAGGGAATCCGGGACAGGGGAGAAAAAACTGTTTTTT.

CDR3 DNA sequence: TGTGCCAGCAGCTTAGGTCCCAGCGGGGGGGCAAGCTCCTACAATGAGCAGTTCTTC. This gives the protein CASSLGPSGGASSYNEQFF. The rearrangement joins TRBV7-6 to TRBJ2-1; TRBD2 matches 10 bases. CDR3 length: 19 amino acids. CDR1 and CDR2 (germline): SGHVS, FNYEAQ. Trimming at V came to 1 base and at J to 0 bases, leaving 9 bases not matched to a gene.

Relative to its sample, this clone is medium-sized. The V gene is TRBV14, the J gene TRBJ2-3; 8 bases are a match to TRBD2. The CDR3 length is 16 residues. The V segment lost 2 bases and the J segment 1 base; nucleotides outside the gene matches: 5. Germline-derived CDR1 and CDR2 are SGHDN and FVKESK. CDR3 sequence reads: CASSQRGGAGTDTQYF. The CDR3 nucleotides are TGTGCCAGCAGCCAACGGGGGGGAGCGGGCACAGATACGCAGTATTTT.

On this clone itself: The junction shows a germline mismatch at one end, possibly a read error. The CDR3 sequence is CASSPGTGATNTQYF. The CDR3 region has the DNA TGTGCCAGCTCACCAGGGACAGGGGCCACAAATACGCAGTATTTT. The chain recombines TRBV18 with TRBJ2-3; 10 nucleotides match TRBD1. Germline V gene lookup returns CDR1 KGHSH and CDR2 LQKENI. The CDR3 spans 15 residues.

The chain uses TRBV11-3 and TRBJ2-7, with 9 bases lining up with TRBD2. The CDR3 extends over 15 amino acids. After removal of 3 bases from V and 6 bases from J, the junction contained 9 bases not matched to a gene. Germline lookup yields CDR1 SGHNT and CDR2 YENEEA. The CDR3 is CASSLAGTSPSEQYF. The CDR3 DNA follows: TGTGCCAGCAGCTTGGCCGGGACTAGCCCCTCCGAGCAGTACTTC.

V usage is TRBV11-3 and J usage is TRBJ2-3; no definite D call. The germline gives CDR1 SGHNT, CDR2 YENEEA. This CDR3 is 15 amino acids long. The V end lost 2 bases, the J end lost 2 bases, and 11 bases lay between the germline ends. For the CDR3, the DNA is TGTGCCAGCAGCTTAAGTGACGGATCCACAGATACGCAGTATTTT. It is translated as CASSLSDGSTDTQYF.

The rearrangement joins TRBV5-1 to TRBJ1-1; 10 bases are a match to TRBD1. Losses at the gene ends were 7 bases for V and 0 bases for J; bases not matched to a gene: 9. Germline V gene lookup returns CDR1 SGHRS and CDR2 YFSETQ. CDR3 length equals 16 residues. The CDR3 spells CASRRTGGVLNTEAFF. The CDR3 nucleotides read TGCGCCAGCCGAAGGACAGGGGGAGTGTTGAACACTGAAGCTTTCTTT.

This clone was seen ten or more times. The chain recombines TRBV11-3 with TRBJ2-6; D ambiguous. Germline-derived CDR1 and CDR2 are SGHNT and YENEEA. V was pared by 4 bases and J by 6 bases, with 13 bases between. The CDR3 is 15 amino acids. CDR3 coding DNA: TGTGCCAGCAGCTCCGATAGAATGTCGGCCAACGTCCTGACTTTC. Translation: CASSSDRMSANVLTF.

The chain joins TRBV19 to TRBJ2-5, with 7 bases aligning to TRBD1. CDR1 and CDR2 from the germline V gene are LNHDA and SQIVND (reference sequence). This CDR3 comprises 13 residues. Germline trimming cut 2 bases from V and 4 bases from J; bases unmatched to any gene: 1. CDR3 nucleotides: TGTGCCAGTAGTATAAACAGGGGAGAGACCCAGTACTTC. This codes for CASSINRGETQYF.

This clone is medium-sized. The J gene is TRBJ1-1, the V gene TRBV28; D is undetermined. The V end was cut by 3 bases, the J end by 0 bases, with 14 bases between. CDR3 length equals 16 residues. Germline V gene lookup returns CDR1 MDHEN and CDR2 SYDVKM. The CDR3, as DNA: TGTGCCAGCAGTTTGAACGACTTGCTTATGAACACTGAAGCTTTCTTT. It translates to CASSLNDLLMNTEAFF.

This clone was picked up many times. The chain is built from TRBV4-1 and TRBJ2-1; the match to TRBD1 covers 7 bases. J was trimmed by 6 bases and V by 5 bases; bases with no gene match: 13. CDR3 length equals 16 residues. Per germline, CDR1 MGHRA and CDR2 YSYEKL. The CDR3 reads CASSEEQGVLSNEQFF. The CDR3 nucleotides are TGCGCCAGCAGCGAGGAGCAGGGGGTCCTCTCCAATGAGCAGTTCTTC.